This T cell receptor beta chain was sequenced during a study of radiation and T cells in renal cell carcinoma. Study background: Nephrectomy followed 15 Gy stereotactic body radiation by 4 weeks.

Sample time point: baseline pretreatment blood. This sample's treatment: 15 Gy SBRT to primary tumor, nephrectomy 4 weeks later. The patient's renal cell carcinoma had clear cell pathology. Sequenced by immunoSEQ multiplex PCR; TCRdb stores in-frame clones only, minus some. The sample lists 130,000 or so clones, about 88% occurring once. Trimming removed 1 base at V and 4 bases at J, with 11 bases between. The V gene's germline CDR1 is SGHTA and CDR2 FQGNSA. This CDR3 spans 15 amino acids. Concerning this clone itself: Its antigen is undetermined. Other nucleotide sequences from this sample produce the same CDR3.

Broader study findings: Top tumor clonotypes rose in blood 2 weeks post-radiation, then contracted.

The chain carries TRBV7-2 and TRBJ1-3; D is perhaps TRBD1 (6 bases). The input for sequencing was blood, taken from a patient whose treatment included radiotherapy and nephrectomy. The sequence derives from a woman aged 45-65 years with renal cell carcinoma. CDR3 protein: CASSLDRAGGNTIYF. CDR3 bases: TGTGCCAGCAGCTTAGACAGGGCCGGAGGAAACACCATATATTTT. Full variable domain (remainder filled in from reference TRBV7-2 and TRBJ1-3): GAGVSQSPSNKVTEKGKDVELRCDPISGHTALYWYRQSLGQGLEFLIYFQGNSAPDKSGLPSDRFSAERTGGSVSTLTIQRTQQEDSAVYLCASSLDRAGGNTIYFGEGSWLTVV.